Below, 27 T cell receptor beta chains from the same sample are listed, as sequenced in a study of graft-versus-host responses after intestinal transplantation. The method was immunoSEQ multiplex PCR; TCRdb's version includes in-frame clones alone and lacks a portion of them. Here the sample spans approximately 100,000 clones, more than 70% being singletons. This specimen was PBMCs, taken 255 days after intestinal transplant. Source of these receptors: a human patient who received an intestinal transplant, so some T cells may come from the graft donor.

DNA of the CDR3: TGCAGCGTTGAAGCAGGGGTTGACAGGGGGCGTTCGTCCGGCTACACCTTC. It encodes CSVEAGVDRGRSSGYTF. The chain joins TRBV29-1 to TRBJ1-2; TRBD1 matches at 10 bases. Per the germline V gene, CDR1 is SQVTM and CDR2 is ANQGSEA. This CDR3 contains 17 residues. With V trimmed by 1 base and J by 8 bases, 16 bases remained unmatched.

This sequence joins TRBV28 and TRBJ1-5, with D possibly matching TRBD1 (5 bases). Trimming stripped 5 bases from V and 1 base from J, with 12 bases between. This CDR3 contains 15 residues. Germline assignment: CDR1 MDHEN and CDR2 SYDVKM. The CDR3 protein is CASSPPGSSNQPQHF. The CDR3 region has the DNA TGTGCCAGCAGTCCTCCAGGGTCGAGCAATCAGCCCCAGCATTTT.

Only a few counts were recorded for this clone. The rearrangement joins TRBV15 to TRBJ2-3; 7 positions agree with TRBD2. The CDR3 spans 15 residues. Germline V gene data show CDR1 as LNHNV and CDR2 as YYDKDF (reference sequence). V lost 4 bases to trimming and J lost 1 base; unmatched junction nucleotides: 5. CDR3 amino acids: CATSIRGVGTDTQYF. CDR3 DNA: TGTGCCACCAGCATTCGGGGGGTCGGCACAGATACGCAGTATTTT.

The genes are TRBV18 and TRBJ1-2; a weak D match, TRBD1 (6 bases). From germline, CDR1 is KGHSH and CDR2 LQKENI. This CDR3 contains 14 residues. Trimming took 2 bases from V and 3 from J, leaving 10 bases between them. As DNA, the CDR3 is TGTGCCAGCTCACCAAAGGACAGAGACTATGGCTACACCTTC. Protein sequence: CASSPKDRDYGYTF.

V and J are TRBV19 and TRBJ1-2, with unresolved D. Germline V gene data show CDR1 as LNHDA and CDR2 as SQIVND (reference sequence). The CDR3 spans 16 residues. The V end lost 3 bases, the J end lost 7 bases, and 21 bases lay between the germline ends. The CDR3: CASSMWFEGGSIGYTF. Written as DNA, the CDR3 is TGTGCCAGTAGTATGTGGTTCGAGGGTGGTTCGATTGGCTACACCTTC.

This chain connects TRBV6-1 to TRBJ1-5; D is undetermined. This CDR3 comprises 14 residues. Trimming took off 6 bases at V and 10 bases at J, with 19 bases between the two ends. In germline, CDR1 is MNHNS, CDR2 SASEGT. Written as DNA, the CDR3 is TGTGCCAGCAGGGAATCCCAGCTGGTAGTTCCCCAGCATTTT. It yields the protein CASRESQLVVPQHF.

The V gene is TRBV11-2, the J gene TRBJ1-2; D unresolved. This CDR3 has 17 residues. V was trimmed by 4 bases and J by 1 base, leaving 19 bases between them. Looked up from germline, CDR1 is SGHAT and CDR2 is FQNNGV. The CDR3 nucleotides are TGTGCCAGCAGCTCGGGCTGGGGTACAGAGAATAACTATGGCTACACCTTC. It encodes CASSSGWGTENNYGYTF.

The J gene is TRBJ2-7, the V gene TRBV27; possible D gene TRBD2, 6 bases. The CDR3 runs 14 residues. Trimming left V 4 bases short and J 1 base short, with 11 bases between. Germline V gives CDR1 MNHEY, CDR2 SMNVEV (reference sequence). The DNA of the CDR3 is TGTGCCAGCAGTTCGAGAGGGAGGTCCTACGAGCAGTACTTC. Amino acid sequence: CASSSRGRSYEQYF.

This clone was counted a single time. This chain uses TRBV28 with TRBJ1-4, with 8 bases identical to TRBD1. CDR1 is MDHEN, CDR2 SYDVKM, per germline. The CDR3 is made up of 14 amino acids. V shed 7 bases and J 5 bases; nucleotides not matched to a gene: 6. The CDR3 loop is CASTPTGENEKLFF. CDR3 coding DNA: TGTGCCAGCACACCGACAGGGGAGAATGAAAAACTGTTTTTT.

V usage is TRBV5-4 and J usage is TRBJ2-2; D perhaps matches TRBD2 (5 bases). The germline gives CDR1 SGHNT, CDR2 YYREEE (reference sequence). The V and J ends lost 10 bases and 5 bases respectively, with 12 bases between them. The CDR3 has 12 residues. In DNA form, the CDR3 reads TGTGCCGCGAGAGGGCGGACCGGGGAGCTGTTTTTT. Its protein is CAARGRTGELFF.

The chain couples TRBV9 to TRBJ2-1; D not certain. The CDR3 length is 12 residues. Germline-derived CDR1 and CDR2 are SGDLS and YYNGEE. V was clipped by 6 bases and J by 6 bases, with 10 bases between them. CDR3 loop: CASKGPSNEQFF. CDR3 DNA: TGTGCCAGCAAAGGCCCTAGCAATGAGCAGTTCTTC.

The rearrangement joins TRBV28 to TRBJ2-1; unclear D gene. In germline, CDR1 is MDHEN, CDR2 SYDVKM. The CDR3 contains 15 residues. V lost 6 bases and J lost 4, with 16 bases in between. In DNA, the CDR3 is TGTGCCAGCAGGTCCCCTTTTGGGGAATACAATGAGCAGTTCTTC. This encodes CASRSPFGEYNEQFF.

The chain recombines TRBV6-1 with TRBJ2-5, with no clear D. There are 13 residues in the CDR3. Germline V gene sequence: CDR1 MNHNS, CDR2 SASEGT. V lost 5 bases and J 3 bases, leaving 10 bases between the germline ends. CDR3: CASSLTFEETQYF. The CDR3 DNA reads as TGTGCCAGCAGTCTGACGTTTGAAGAGACCCAGTACTTC.

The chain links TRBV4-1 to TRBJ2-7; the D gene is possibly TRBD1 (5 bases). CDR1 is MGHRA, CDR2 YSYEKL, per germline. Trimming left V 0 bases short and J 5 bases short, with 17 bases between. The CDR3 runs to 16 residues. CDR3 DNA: TGCGCCAGCAGCCAAGATCAAGGGGTCCTTTGGGACGAGCAGTACTTC. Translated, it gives CASSQDQGVLWDEQYF.

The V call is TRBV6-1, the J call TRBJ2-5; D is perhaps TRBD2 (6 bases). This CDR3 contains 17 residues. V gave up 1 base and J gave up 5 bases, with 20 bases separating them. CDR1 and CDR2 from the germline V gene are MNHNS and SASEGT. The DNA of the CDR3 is TGTGCCAGCAGTGAAGTTGCGGAGGGCCTATCGTTGGAGACCCAGTACTTC. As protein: CASSEVAEGLSLETQYF.

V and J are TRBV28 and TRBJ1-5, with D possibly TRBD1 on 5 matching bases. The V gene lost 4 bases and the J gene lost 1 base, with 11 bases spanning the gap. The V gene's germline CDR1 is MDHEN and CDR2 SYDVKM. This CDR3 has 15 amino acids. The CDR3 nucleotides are TGTGCCAGCAGTTCCCAGGGTATAAGCAATCAGCCCCAGCATTTT. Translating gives CASSSQGISNQPQHF.

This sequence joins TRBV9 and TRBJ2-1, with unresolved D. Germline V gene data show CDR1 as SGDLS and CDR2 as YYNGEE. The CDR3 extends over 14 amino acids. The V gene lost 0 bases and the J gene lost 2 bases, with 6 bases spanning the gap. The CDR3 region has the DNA TGTGCCAGCAGCGTAGAGGACCCCTACAATGAGCAGTTCTTC. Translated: CASSVEDPYNEQFF.

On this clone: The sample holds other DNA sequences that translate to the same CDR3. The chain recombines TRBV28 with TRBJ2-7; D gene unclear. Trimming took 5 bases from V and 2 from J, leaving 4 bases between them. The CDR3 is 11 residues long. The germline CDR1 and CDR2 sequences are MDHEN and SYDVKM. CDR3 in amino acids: CASSGAYEQYF. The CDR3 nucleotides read TGTGCCAGCAGTGGTGCCTACGAGCAGTACTTC.

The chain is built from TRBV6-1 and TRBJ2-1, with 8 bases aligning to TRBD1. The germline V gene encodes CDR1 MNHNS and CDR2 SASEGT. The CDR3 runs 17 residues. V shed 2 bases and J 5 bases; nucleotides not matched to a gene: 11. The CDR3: CASSELWVAGGDNEQFF. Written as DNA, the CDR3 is TGTGCCAGCAGTGAACTTTGGGTAGCAGGGGGCGACAATGAGCAGTTCTTC.

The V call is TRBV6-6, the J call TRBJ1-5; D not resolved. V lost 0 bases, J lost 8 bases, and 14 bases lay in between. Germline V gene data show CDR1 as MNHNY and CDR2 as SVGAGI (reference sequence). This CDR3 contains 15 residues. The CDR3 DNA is TGTGCCAGCAGTTACTCGAACTGGGCGCGGGAGCCCCAGCATTTT. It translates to CASSYSNWAREPQHF.

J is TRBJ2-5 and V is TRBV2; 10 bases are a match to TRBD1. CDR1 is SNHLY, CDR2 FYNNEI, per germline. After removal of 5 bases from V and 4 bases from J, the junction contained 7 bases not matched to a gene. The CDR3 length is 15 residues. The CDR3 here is CASSSGQGEGETQYF. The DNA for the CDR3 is TGTGCCAGCAGTTCAGGACAGGGGGAGGGAGAGACCCAGTACTTC.

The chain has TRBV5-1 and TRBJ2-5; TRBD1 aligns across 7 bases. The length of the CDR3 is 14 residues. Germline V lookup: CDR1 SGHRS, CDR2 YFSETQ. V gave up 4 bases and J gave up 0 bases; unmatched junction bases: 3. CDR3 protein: CASSQGQYQETQYF. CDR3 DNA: TGCGCCAGCAGCCAGGGACAGTACCAAGAGACCCAGTACTTC.

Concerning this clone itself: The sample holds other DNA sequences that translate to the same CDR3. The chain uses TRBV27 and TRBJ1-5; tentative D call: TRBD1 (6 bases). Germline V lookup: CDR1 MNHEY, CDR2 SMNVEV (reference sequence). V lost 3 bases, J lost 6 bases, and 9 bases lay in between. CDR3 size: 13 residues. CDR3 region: CASSFTGTQPQHF. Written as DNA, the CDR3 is TGTGCCAGCAGTTTTACAGGGACTCAGCCCCAGCATTTT.

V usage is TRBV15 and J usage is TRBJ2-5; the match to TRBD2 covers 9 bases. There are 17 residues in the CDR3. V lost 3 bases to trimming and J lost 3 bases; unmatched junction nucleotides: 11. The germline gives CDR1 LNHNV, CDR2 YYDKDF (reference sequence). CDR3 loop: CATSSSGGLYVEETQYF. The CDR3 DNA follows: TGTGCCACCAGCAGTAGCGGGGGTCTATATGTAGAAGAGACCCAGTACTTC.

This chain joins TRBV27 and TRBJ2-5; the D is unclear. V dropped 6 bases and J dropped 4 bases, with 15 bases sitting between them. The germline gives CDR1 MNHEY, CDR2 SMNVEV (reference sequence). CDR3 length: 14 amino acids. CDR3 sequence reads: CASSSSAVPETQYF. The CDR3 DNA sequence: TGTGCCAGCAGCAGTTCGGCGGTCCCAGAGACCCAGTACTTC.

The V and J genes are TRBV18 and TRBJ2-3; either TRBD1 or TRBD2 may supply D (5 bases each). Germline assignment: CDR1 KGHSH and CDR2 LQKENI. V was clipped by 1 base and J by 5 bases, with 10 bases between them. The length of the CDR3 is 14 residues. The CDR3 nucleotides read TGTGCCAGCTCACCACTATCAGGGAGAGATACGCAGTATTTT. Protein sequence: CASSPLSGRDTQYF.

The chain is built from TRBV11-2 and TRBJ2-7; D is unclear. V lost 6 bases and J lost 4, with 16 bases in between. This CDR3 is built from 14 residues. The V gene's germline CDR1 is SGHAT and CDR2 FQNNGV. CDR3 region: CASRPHQNGYEQYF. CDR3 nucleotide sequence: TGTGCCAGCAGGCCACACCAGAACGGGTACGAGCAGTACTTC.